The entry below gives a single TCR beta chain sequence along with its context. This sample stems from a study of cytomegalovirus exposure and HLA in healthy donors. Across the whole study: Genotyping of under 500 donors showed that approximately 83% belonged to the Caucasian-associated ancestry cluster.

The PCR made use of 60 Vbeta and 13 Jbeta primers. Clones were sequenced by immunoSEQ multiplex PCR, and TCRdb holds only the in-frame ones, with some missing. The table lists about 150,000 clones, approximately 80% of them singletons. Germline trimming cut 2 bases from V and 5 bases from J; bases unmatched to any gene: 0. This CDR3 is built from 14 residues. Germline CDR1 and CDR2: SGHNT and YENEEA. The origin of this receptor is a woman in her thirties or forties in good health and CMV-seropositive. The gene calls are TRBV11-3 and TRBJ2-1; 10 nucleotides match TRBD2. Material: PBMCs. In DNA, the CDR3 is TGTGCCAGCAGCTTACTAGCGGGAGACAATGAGCAGTTCTTC. Protein product: CASSLLAGDNEQFF.